This TCR beta chain was retrieved from a study of T cell repertoires in cytomegalovirus infection. Study-wide background: In public TCR beta signatures, there were indications of both CMV infection and matching HLA type. Study-wide points: Totalled public TCR beta family frequency picked out people who carried CMV plus the relevant HLA. CMV-specific HLA-C-restricted TCR beta clonotypes dominated the ex vivo response.

MiXCR, run by TCRdb on the reads, gives a single entry per CDR3 protein. The sample holds hundreds of thousands of distinct CDR3 sequences, 15% to 20% seen once. This clonotype has only a few counts. Its antigen remains unidentified. This CDR3 comprises 13 residues. V lost 6 bases and J 0 bases, leaving 7 bases between the germline ends. The germline V gene encodes CDR1 MNHEY and CDR2 SVGAGI. The receptor comes from a human donor in good health (CMV status not recorded). Some clones in this sample may be carry-over from other donors' samples. This chain uses TRBV6-5 with TRBJ2-3; D is perhaps TRBD2 (5 bases). Sequencing input: PBMCs. The CDR3: CASSGVSTDTQYF. The CDR3 coding sequence is TGTGCCAGCAGCGGGGTAAGCACAGATACGCAGTATTTT.